These T cell receptor beta chains were read from a single sample in a study of OX40 agonist ivuxolimab in advanced cancers. The repertoire was sequenced with immunoSEQ multiplex PCR; TCRdb's copy has only in-frame clones and lacks some. The sample records under 80,000 clones, about 85% being singletons. The sequencing used CD4+ or CD8+ T cells sorted from blood, collected in a trial of the OX40 agonist ivuxolimab. These receptor sequences come from an adult with an advanced solid tumor such as melanoma, head and neck, liver or kidney cancer. Each CDR3 is given with its conserved first and last residue. D genes are given only for firm matches. Size is omitted from some rows. Given values are once, few, many or a class for expanded clones.

V	size	D	J	CDR3	DNA
TRBV6-1	.	.	TRBJ2-7	CATSGGLTYEQYF	TGTGCCACCTCGGGGGGCTTAACCTACGAGCAGTACTTC
TRBV11-3	.	.	TRBJ2-4	CASSQRPGDIQYF	TGTGCCAGCAGCCAACGACCGGGGGACATTCAGTACTTC
TRBV15	.	.	TRBJ2-7	CATSRDRGPWEQYF	TGTGCCACCAGCAGAGATCGGGGGCCTTGGGAGCAGTACTTC
TRBV5-4	.	TRBD1	TRBJ1-6	CASRWSGGSSYNSPLHF	TGTGCCAGCAGGTGGTCAGGGGGAAGCTCCTATAATTCACCCCTCCACTTT
TRBV6-4	.	TRBD1	TRBJ1-4	CASRDRGATNEKLFF	TGTGCCAGCAGGGACAGGGGAGCAACTAATGAAAAACTGTTTTTT
TRBV4-2	.	.	TRBJ2-6	CASRQGTGANVLTF	TGTGCCAGCAGGCAGGGAACTGGGGCCAACGTCCTGACTTTC
TRBV19	.	.	TRBJ1-1	CASKPGRGRGTEAFF	TGTGCCAGTAAACCCGGAAGGGGAAGGGGCACTGAAGCTTTCTTT
TRBV2	once	.	TRBJ2-7	CASRTILGLPYEQYF	TGTGCCAGCAGGACGATACTAGGGCTACCCTACGAGCAGTACTTC
TRBV5-1	.	.	TRBJ2-3	CASSVAGTRGDTQYF	TGCGCCAGCAGCGTAGCCGGGACGAGAGGAGATACGCAGTATTTT
TRBV6-5	.	.	TRBJ1-4	CASRQGATNEKLFF	TGTGCCAGCAGACAGGGTGCAACTAATGAAAAACTGTTTTTT
TRBV7-9	.	.	TRBJ1-1	CASSLGGYPNTEAFF	TGTGCCAGCAGCTTAGGTGGTTACCCGAACACTGAAGCTTTCTTT
TRBV18	.	.	TRBJ2-3	CASSPGSGGDTQYF	TGTGCCAGCTCACCAGGCAGCGGTGGGGATACGCAGTATTTT
TRBV6-1	.	.	TRBJ2-7	CASSPKYEQYF	TGTGCCAGCAGCCCTAAGTACGAGCAGTACTTC
TRBV5-1	.	.	TRBJ1-1	CASSSGTLNTEAFF	TGCGCCAGCAGCTCAGGGACACTGAACACTGAAGCTTTCTTT
TRBV19	.	.	TRBJ1-5	CASSNRDEPQHF	TGTGCCAGTAGCAACAGGGACGAGCCCCAGCATTTT
TRBV28	.	TRBD1	TRBJ2-7	CASIPGTASYEQYF	TGTGCCAGCATCCCCGGGACAGCTTCTTACGAGCAGTACTTC
TRBV2	.	TRBD1	TRBJ2-5	CASWGQGDVQETQYF	TGTGCCAGTTGGGGACAGGGAGATGTTCAAGAGACCCAGTACTTC
TRBV5-1	.	.	TRBJ2-7	CASPGGEQYF	TGCGCCAGCCCTGGTGGGGAGCAGTACTTC
TRBV2	.	.	TRBJ2-3	CASSEVGSTDTQYF	TGTGCCAGCAGTGAAGTCGGGAGCACAGATACGCAGTATTTT
TRBV28	few	.	TRBJ1-1	CASSLVAEAFF	TGTGCCAGCAGTTTGGTTGCTGAAGCTTTCTTT
TRBV6-5	.	.	TRBJ1-3	CAVKGQGGNGNTIYF	TGTGCCGTCAAAGGGCAGGGTGGCAATGGAAACACCATATATTTT
TRBV18	.	TRBD1	TRBJ1-1	CASSPRDRGAFF	TGTGCCAGCTCACCTCGGGACAGGGGAGCTTTCTTT
TRBV4-1	.	.	TRBJ2-1	CASSQERERLYNEQFF	TGCGCCAGCAGCCAAGAAAGGGAGAGGTTGTACAATGAGCAGTTCTTC
TRBV28	.	TRBD1	TRBJ1-6	CASSPGQGIYSPLHF	TGTGCCAGCAGTCCCGGACAGGGGATTTATTCACCCCTCCACTTT
TRBV11-1	.	TRBD2	TRBJ2-1	CASSPSLAGVGEQFF	TGTGCCAGCAGCCCATCTCTAGCGGGAGTCGGTGAGCAGTTCTTC
TRBV27	few	TRBD1	TRBJ2-4	CATRDSTIGLNIQYF	TGTGCCACCCGGGACAGCACCATAGGGCTAAACATTCAGTACTTC
TRBV10-2	.	TRBD1	TRBJ2-7	CASKVGQGANEQYF	TGCGCCAGCAAAGTCGGACAGGGGGCCAACGAGCAGTACTTC
TRBV5-4	.	TRBD1	TRBJ1-1	CASSLQGATEAFF	TGTGCCAGCAGCCTACAGGGGGCCACTGAAGCTTTCTTT
TRBV29-1	.	.	TRBJ2-3	CSVLTSTDTQYF	TGCAGCGTTTTGACTAGCACAGATACGCAGTATTTT
TRBV30	.	TRBD1	TRBJ1-4	CAWSAGTGRDEKLFF	TGTGCCTGGAGCGCCGGGACAGGGAGAGATGAAAAACTGTTTTTT
TRBV28	.	TRBD1	TRBJ1-2	CASDETGRNGYTF	TGTGCCAGCGATGAGACAGGGCGGAATGGCTACACCTTC
TRBV7-7	.	.	TRBJ2-7	CASSRTANSYEQYF	TGTGCCAGCAGCCGGACAGCCAACTCCTACGAGCAGTACTTC
TRBV6-5	.	.	TRBJ1-1	CASSNGGLGNTEAFF	TGTGCCAGCAGTAACGGTGGGTTAGGGAACACTGAAGCTTTCTTT
TRBV7-2	.	.	TRBJ2-3	CASSSLNPPDTQYF	TGTGCCAGCAGCTCCCTAAACCCTCCAGATACGCAGTATTTT
TRBV6-5	.	.	TRBJ1-2	CASRKTGQGGYTF	TGTGCCAGCCGAAAAACAGGCCAGGGTGGCTACACCTTC
TRBV30	.	.	TRBJ2-6	CAWSVRSGVSGANVLTF	TGTGCCTGGAGTGTACGCTCAGGGGTCTCTGGGGCCAACGTCCTGACTTTC
TRBV12-5	.	.	TRBJ1-3	CASGLVRGRSGNTIYF	TGTGCTAGTGGTTTGGTACGGGGACGCTCTGGAAACACCATATATTTT
TRBV7-8	.	TRBD1	TRBJ1-6	CASSFKDRGNSPLHF	TGTGCCAGCAGCTTTAAGGACAGGGGGAATTCACCCCTCCACTTT
TRBV21-1	.	.	TRBJ1-2	CASSKVGGGANYGYTF	.
TRBV2	.	.	TRBJ2-2	CASRGRQSSGELFF	TGTGCCAGTAGGGGGAGACAGTCATCCGGGGAGCTGTTTTTT
TRBV5-1	.	.	TRBJ2-7	CASSLIGRIYEQYF	TGCGCCAGCAGCTTAATCGGCAGGATCTACGAGCAGTACTTC
TRBV6-6	once	.	TRBJ1-3	CASRGPNNREGNTIYF	TGTGCCAGCAGAGGACCAAACAACAGGGAAGGAAACACCATATATTTT